Presented here are 6 T cell receptor beta chains from one specimen sequenced in a study of Tregs in tolerant kidney transplant recipients. Method: immunoSEQ multiplex PCR; TCRdb's copy keeps in-frame clones and lacks some. Its table lists about 48,000 clones. This specimen was CD4+ T cells from blood, taken before the transplant. Receptors were obtained from a human donor who received a combined kidney and bone marrow transplant.

About this clone: The read stops 3 residues short of the end of the CDR3; the missing end is completed from the germline J gene. The V and J genes are TRBV19 and TRBJ2-7; D may be TRBD1 or TRBD2 (5 bases each). The CDR3 has 15 amino acids. Trimming took 1 base from V and 0 from J, leaving 10 bases between them. Germline lookup yields CDR1 LNHDA and CDR2 SQIVND (reference sequence). The CDR3 here is CASSIAPGSSYEQYF. The CDR3 DNA, read in part, is TGTGCCAGTAGTATAGCCCCAGGGAGCTCCTACGAG.

In the case of this clone: The CDR3 extends 3 residues past the end of the read, so its final part is completed from the germline J gene. The chain is built from TRBV7-9 and TRBJ2-7; possible D gene TRBD1, 7 bases. The CDR3 runs to 14 residues. Looked up from germline, CDR1 is SEHNR and CDR2 is FQNEAQ (reference sequence). V was pared by 5 bases and J by 3 bases, with 14 bases between. This CDR3 reads CASSITGDSYEQYF. The DNA read from the CDR3 is TGTGCCAGCAGCATCACGGGGGACAGCTACGAG.

Turning to this clone: The sequence runs out 3 residues before the end of the CDR3; the remainder is reconstructed from the germline J gene. The chain joins TRBV11-3 to TRBJ2-1; 9 nucleotides line up with TRBD2. The CDR3 totals 15 residues. V trimming: 5 bases; J trimming: 7 bases; junction bases outside the gene matches: 9. CDR1 is SGHNT and CDR2 is YENEEA in the germline V gene. CDR3 DNA, as far as it was read: TGTGCCAGCAGCCCGACTAGCGGCGGAAGGAATGAG. Residues: CASSPTSGGRNE. From start to end, the CDR3 is CASSPTSGGRNEQFF. Filled out from reference TRBV11-3 and TRBJ2-1, the complete variable domain reads EAGVVQSPRYKIIEKKQPVAFWCNPISGHNTLYWYLQNLGQGPELLIRYENEEAVDDSQLPKDRFSAERLKGVDSTLKIQPAELGDSAVYLCASSPTSGGRNEQFFGPGTRLTVL.

As regards this clone: The read is 3 residues too short to cover the CDR3 end, so that end is filled in from the germline J gene. The chain uses TRBV5-1 and TRBJ2-5; D is uncertain. Deletions cut 4 bases from V and 1 base from J, with 8 bases between. The germline V gene encodes CDR1 SGHRS and CDR2 YFSETQ. This CDR3 is built from 13 residues. CDR3: CASSQTGQETQYF. The DNA read from the CDR3 is TGCGCCAGCAGCCAAACGGGCCAAGAGACC.

In regard to this clone: The read falls 3 residues short of the CDR3 end, and the missing part is taken from the germline J gene. V usage is TRBV20-1 and J usage is TRBJ2-1, with 9 bases lining up with TRBD2. This CDR3 spans 15 amino acids. Trimming at V came to 3 bases and at J to 0 bases, leaving 3 bases not matched to a gene. CDR1 is DFQATT, CDR2 SNEGSKA, per germline (reference sequence). CDR3 sequence reads: CSASGSGSSYNEQFF. The CDR3 DNA, read in part, is TGCAGTGCTAGCGGTAGCGGGAGCTCCTACAATGAG.

Comment on this clone: The read finishes 3 residues shy of the CDR3 end, and the germline J gene is used to complete it. The V gene is TRBV19, the J gene TRBJ2-3; maybe TRBD2 (6 bases). V dropped 7 bases and J dropped 6 bases, with 14 bases sitting between them. The CDR3 loop spans 13 amino acids. In germline, CDR1 is LNHDA, CDR2 SQIVND (reference sequence). Here the CDR3 reads CASIQEGLDTQYF. CDR3 bases read: TGTGCCAGTATCCAGGAGGGGTTGGATACG.